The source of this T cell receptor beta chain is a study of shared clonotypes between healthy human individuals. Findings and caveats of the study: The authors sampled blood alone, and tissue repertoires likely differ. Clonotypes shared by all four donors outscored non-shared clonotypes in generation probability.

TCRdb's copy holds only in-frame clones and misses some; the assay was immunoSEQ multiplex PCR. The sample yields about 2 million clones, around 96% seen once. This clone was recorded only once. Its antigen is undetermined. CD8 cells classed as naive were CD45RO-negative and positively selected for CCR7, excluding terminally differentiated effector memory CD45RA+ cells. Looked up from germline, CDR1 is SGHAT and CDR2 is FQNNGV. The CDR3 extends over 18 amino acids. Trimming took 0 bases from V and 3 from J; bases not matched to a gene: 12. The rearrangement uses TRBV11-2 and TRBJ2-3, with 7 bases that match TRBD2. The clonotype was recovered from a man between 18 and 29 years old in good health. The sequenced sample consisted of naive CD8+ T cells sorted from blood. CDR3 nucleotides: TGTGCCAGCAGCTTAGATGGGCTGACTAGCTTTAGTACAGATACGCAGTATTTT. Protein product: CASSLDGLTSFSTDTQYF.